This T cell receptor (beta chain) emerged from a study of cytomegalovirus exposure and HLA in healthy donors. The CDR3 has 13 residues. The germline V gene encodes CDR1 WSHSY and CDR2 SAAADI. Trimming took 10 bases from V and 3 from J; bases not matched to a gene: 7. Primers included in the PCR were 60 Vbeta and 13 Jbeta primers. Data came from immunoSEQ multiplex PCR; TCRdb stores just in-frame clones and leaves some out. The sample has 100,000 to 150,000 clones; over 60% are singletons. The source is a man between 60 and 75 years old in good health and CMV-seropositive. V is TRBV10-2 and J is TRBJ2-5, with TRBD2 matching 8 bases. The sequenced sample consisted of PBMCs. The CDR3 here is CATITSGEETQYF. CDR3 nucleotide sequence: TGCGCCACGATAACTAGCGGCGAAGAGACCCAGTACTTC.